The 14 T cell receptor beta chains reported below all come from one sample, sequenced in a study of a mutant IDH1 vaccine in newly diagnosed glioma. As for time point: week 47, end of study. Alongside topical imiquimod, each dose of vaccine comprised 300 ug of mutant IDH1 20-mer peptide. TCRdb's copy holds only in-frame clones and misses some; the assay was immunoSEQ multiplex PCR. The data hold approximately 31,000 clones, with roughly 80% observed a single time. These receptors have no known antigen. The specimen comprised PBMCs, sampled from a glioma patient whose treatment included an IDH1 peptide vaccine. These receptors were taken from a man aged 25 to 40 with glioma.

The chain recombines TRBV7-2 with TRBJ1-2, with 8 bases that match TRBD1. CDR3 length: 14 amino acids. Germline values: CDR1 SGHTA, CDR2 FQGNSA. V dropped 6 bases and J dropped 4; count of bases not matched to a gene: 7. The chain's CDR3 is CASRVGQGGYGYTF. The CDR3 DNA is TGTGCCAGCAGGGTCGGACAGGGAGGCTATGGCTACACCTTC.

The chain has TRBV5-4 and TRBJ2-5, with 10 bases matching TRBD2. From germline, CDR1 is SGHNT and CDR2 YYREEE (reference sequence). The CDR3 is 16 amino acids. Trimming at V came to 2 bases and at J to 5 bases, leaving 9 bases not matched to a gene. CDR3: CASSFGTSGIRETQYF. CDR3 in DNA: TGTGCCAGCAGCTTTGGTACTAGCGGGATAAGGGAGACCCAGTACTTC.

The chain uses TRBV5-1 and TRBJ1-4, with a tentative D call TRBD1 (5 bases). CDR3 length equals 14 residues. Trimming pared 0 bases from V and 6 bases from J, leaving 9 bases between. Germline CDR1 reads SGHRS; CDR2 reads YFSETQ. The CDR3 region is CASSLEEGDEKLFF. Here the CDR3 DNA reads TGCGCCAGCAGCTTGGAGGAAGGGGATGAAAAACTGTTTTTT.

The rearrangement uses TRBV6-1 and TRBJ1-2; 8 positions match TRBD1. This CDR3 region has 14 residues. The ends lost 2 bases at V and 4 bases at J; junction bases unmatched: 3. The germline V gene has CDR1 MNHNS and CDR2 SASEGT. The CDR3 loop is CASSEPRGRYGYTF. The CDR3 DNA follows: TGTGCCAGCAGTGAACCCAGGGGGCGCTATGGCTACACCTTC.

This clone was seen a few times. This chain joins TRBV4-3 and TRBJ1-1, with a possible D match to TRBD1 (5 bases). This CDR3 is built from 16 residues. Germline V gives CDR1 LGHNA, CDR2 YSLEER. Trimming pared 0 bases from V and 1 base from J, leaving 12 bases between. The CDR3 loop reads CASSQDLGGWNTEAFF. CDR3 sequence (DNA): TGCGCCAGCAGCCAAGATCTCGGGGGATGGAACACTGAAGCTTTCTTT.

The CDR3 DNA reads as TGCAGCGTTGCTTTTGCCGGGAAAATTTACGAGCAGTACTTC. Translating it yields CSVAFAGKIYEQYF. V and J are TRBV29-1 and TRBJ2-7, with D maybe TRBD2 (5 bases). The V and J ends lost 4 bases and 4 bases respectively, with 17 bases between them. The CDR3 loop spans 14 amino acids. Germline V gives CDR1 SQVTM, CDR2 ANQGSEA.

The rearrangement joins TRBV6-1 to TRBJ1-1, with unresolved D. Germline V gene lookup returns CDR1 MNHNS and CDR2 SASEGT. The CDR3 is 15 residues long. V lost 0 bases, J lost 3 bases, and 11 bases lay in between. The CDR3 sequence: CASSEAWGHDTEAFF. CDR3 sequence (DNA): TGTGCCAGCAGTGAAGCTTGGGGTCACGACACTGAAGCTTTCTTT.

This chain joins TRBV5-1 and TRBJ2-5; 10 nucleotides align to TRBD1. Germline V gene data show CDR1 as SGHRS and CDR2 as YFSETQ. This CDR3 has 15 amino acids. V shed 5 bases and J 5 bases; nucleotides not matched to a gene: 9. The CDR3 coding sequence is TGCGCCAGCAGTGAATTGACAGGGGGCGCGGAGACCCAGTACTTC. Its protein is CASSELTGGAETQYF. Complete variable domain (other parts from reference TRBV5-1 and TRBJ2-5): KAGVTQTPRYLIKTRGQQVTLSCSPISGHRSVSWYQQTPGQGLQFLFEYFSETQRNKGNFPGRFSGRQFSNSRSEMNVSTLELGDSALYLCASSELTGGAETQYFGPGTRLLVL.

The genes are TRBV4-1 and TRBJ2-2; 8 bases match TRBD2. The trim removed 1 base at V and 0 bases at J, leaving 16 bases unmatched. This CDR3 comprises 21 residues. The V gene's germline CDR1 is MGHRA and CDR2 YSYEKL. The CDR3 sequence is CASSQALSLASGLTNTGELFF. CDR3 DNA sequence: TGCGCCAGCAGCCAAGCTCTCTCTTTGGCTAGCGGGCTAACGAACACCGGGGAGCTGTTTTTT.

This chain joins TRBV19 and TRBJ1-5, with a possible D match to TRBD1 (6 bases). The germline CDR1 and CDR2 sequences are LNHDA and SQIVND (reference sequence). Trimming left V 3 bases short and J 3 bases short, with 9 bases between. The CDR3 consists of 14 residues. CDR3 DNA sequence: TGTGCCAGTAGTATCCGGGACACCAATCAGCCCCAGCATTTT. This sequence encodes CASSIRDTNQPQHF.

This clone was recorded only once. For the CDR3, the DNA is TGTGCCAGCACCCAGGGGAATCAGCCCCAGCATTTT. Amino acid sequence: CASTQGNQPQHF. The chain combines TRBV6-6 with TRBJ1-5; possibly TRBD1 for D (6 bases). Trimming took 7 bases from V and 4 from J, leaving 8 bases between them. Germline assignment: CDR1 MNHNY and CDR2 SVGAGI (reference sequence). This CDR3 has 12 residues.

This clone was observed a handful of times. The J gene is TRBJ1-5, the V gene TRBV19; TRBD1 might be the D (6 bases). Trimming took 5 bases from V and 2 from J, leaving 16 bases between them. The germline V gene has CDR1 LNHDA and CDR2 SQIVND (reference sequence). The CDR3 runs 16 residues. CDR3 amino acids: CASSPLGEGGNQPQHF. The CDR3 bases are TGTGCCAGTAGTCCCCTGGGGGAGGGGGGCAATCAGCCCCAGCATTTT.

This clone was found a few times. The chain couples TRBV6-4 to TRBJ1-5; D gene unclear. This CDR3 comprises 13 residues. Germline V CDR1 and CDR2: MRHNA, SNTAGT. V dropped 5 bases and J dropped 0 bases, with 5 bases sitting between them. As DNA, the CDR3 is TGTGCCAGCAGTTTGGATAGCAATCAGCCCCAGCATTTT. It is translated as CASSLDSNQPQHF.

The chain couples TRBV19 to TRBJ2-5; 8 bases are a match to TRBD1. Losses at the gene ends were 9 bases for V and 0 bases for J; bases not matched to a gene: 6. CDR1 and CDR2 from the germline V gene are LNHDA and SQIVND (reference sequence). The CDR3 is 14 residues long. CDR3 amino acids: CASASGGHQETQYF. In nucleotides, the CDR3 is TGTGCCAGCGCCTCAGGGGGCCACCAAGAGACCCAGTACTTC.